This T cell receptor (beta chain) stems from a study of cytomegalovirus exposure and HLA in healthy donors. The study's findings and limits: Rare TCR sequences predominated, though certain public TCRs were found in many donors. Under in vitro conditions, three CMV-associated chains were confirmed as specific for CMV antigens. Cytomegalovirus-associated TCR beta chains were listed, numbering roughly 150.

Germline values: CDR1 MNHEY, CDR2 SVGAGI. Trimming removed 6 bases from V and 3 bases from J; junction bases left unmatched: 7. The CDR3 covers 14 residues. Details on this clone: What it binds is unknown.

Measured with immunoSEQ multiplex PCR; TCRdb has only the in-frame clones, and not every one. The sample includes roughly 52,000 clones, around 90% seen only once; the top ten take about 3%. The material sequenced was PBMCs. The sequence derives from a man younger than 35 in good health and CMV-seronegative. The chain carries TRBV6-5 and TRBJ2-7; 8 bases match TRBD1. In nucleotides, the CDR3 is TGTGCCAGCAGAGAGACAGGGGAGTTCTACGAGCAGTACTTC. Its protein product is CASRETGEFYEQYF.